The 25 T cell receptor beta chains below all came from one sample that was sequenced in a study of metastatic and nonmetastatic thyroid tumors. TCRdb reassembled clones from the PCR reads with MiXCR. The sample yields about 40,000 clones, approximately 10% seen once. Before thyroid surgery, none of the patients had received any treatment. Sample: blood. The receptors here all came from a female donor with papillary thyroid cancer or a benign thyroid nodule (not recorded which). Some clones in this sample may be carry-over from other donors' samples.

This clone occurred a few times. A much larger clonotype is one base distant, so this may be a read error. The CDR3 here is CASSGAGTGELFF. The CDR3, as DNA: TGTGCCAGCAGTGGGGCAGGGACCGGGGAGCTGTTTTTT. The chain has TRBV25-1 and TRBJ2-2; TRBD1 is a possible D gene (5 bases). CDR1 MGHDK and CDR2 SYGVNS come from the germline V gene. Trimming left V 4 bases short and J 5 bases short, with 8 bases between. CDR3 length equals 13 residues.

This clone was picked up many times. A much larger clone lies a single base off, so this may be a read error. The chain has TRBV6-2 or TRBV6-3 and TRBJ1-1, with no clear D. Germline values: CDR1 MNHEY, CDR2 SVGEGT. The CDR3 has 11 amino acids. V was clipped by 7 bases and J by 7 bases, with 10 bases between them. This CDR3 reads CASITGNEAFF. The CDR3 DNA reads TGTGCCAGCATAACCGGGAATGAAGCTTTCTTT.

The rearrangement joins TRBV5-1 to TRBJ2-7; maybe TRBD2 (5 bases). Germline V lookup: CDR1 SGHRS, CDR2 YFSETQ. The CDR3 is made up of 15 amino acids. V lost 3 bases, J lost 2 bases, and 15 bases lay in between. The CDR3, as DNA: TGCGCCAGCAGCTCACCGGAACTAGGCACCTACGAGCAGTACTTC. Translating it yields CASSSPELGTYEQYF.

This clone was seen many times. The rearrangement uses TRBV10-3 and TRBJ2-1; 10 bases agree with TRBD2. The CDR3 runs 16 residues. The germline V gene has CDR1 ENHRY and CDR2 SYGVKD. V gave up 0 bases and J gave up 2 bases; unmatched junction bases: 1. For the CDR3, the DNA is TGTGCCATCAGTGAGTCTAGCGGGAGGACCTACAATGAGCAGTTCTTC. This encodes CAISESSGRTYNEQFF.

The V call is TRBV20-1, the J call TRBJ2-1; 9 nucleotides agree with TRBD2. V shed 7 bases and J 4 bases; nucleotides not matched to a gene: 11. This CDR3 has 15 amino acids. CDR1 and CDR2 (germline): DFQATT, SNEGSKA (reference sequence). In DNA, the CDR3 is TGCAGTGTCCTAGCGGGGACTAGGGAATACAATGAGCAGTTCTTC. Translation: CSVLAGTREYNEQFF.

Worth noting for this clone: A read error may produce the germline difference seen at one junction end. The gene calls are TRBV7-3 and TRBJ2-7, with no clear D. In germline, CDR1 is SGHTA, CDR2 FQGTGA. The CDR3 contains 13 residues. The CDR3 region is CSRPSVLSYEHYF. The CDR3 DNA sequence: TGTTCCAGGCCCAGTGTCTTATCCTACGAGCATTACTTC.

The rearrangement joins TRBV9 to TRBJ2-7; tentative D call: TRBD2 (5 bases). Trimming cost V 0 bases and J 0 bases, with 7 bases left between them. Per the germline V gene, CDR1 is SGDLS and CDR2 is YYNGEE. The CDR3 has 14 amino acids. CDR3 nucleotide sequence: TGTGCCAGCAGCGTAGACGGGGACTCCTACGAGCAGTACTTC. Encoded protein: CASSVDGDSYEQYF.

This clone was recorded many times. J is TRBJ2-2 and V is TRBV28; weak D call: TRBD2 (5 bases). From germline, CDR1 is MDHEN and CDR2 SYDVKM. This CDR3 spans 14 amino acids. The germline V and J ends were trimmed by 5 bases and 0 bases, with 7 bases remaining between them. The CDR3 spells CASSGGANTGELFF. The CDR3 nucleotides read TGTGCCAGCAGTGGAGGAGCGAACACCGGGGAGCTGTTTTTT.

This clone was seen many times. The chain joins TRBV6-1 to TRBJ1-5; D is uncertain. This CDR3 spans 14 amino acids. Trimming took 2 bases from V and 10 from J, leaving 15 bases between them. CDR1 is MNHNS, CDR2 SASEGT, per germline. CDR3: CASSERRRLPPQHF. In DNA form, the CDR3 reads TGTGCCAGCAGTGAAAGGCGAAGGTTGCCCCCCCAGCATTTT.

This clone was found many times. The chain carries TRBV7-3 and TRBJ2-1; the D is unclear. Trimming removed 0 bases at V and 9 bases at J, with 9 bases between. The CDR3 is made up of 13 amino acids. The germline gives CDR1 SGHTA, CDR2 FQGTGA. The CDR3 spells CASSLTVRSEQFF. CDR3 in DNA: TGTGCCAGCAGCTTAACAGTTCGTAGTGAGCAGTTCTTC.

This clone appeared many times. The chain links TRBV9 to TRBJ1-5; D is undetermined. Germline CDR1 reads SGDLS; CDR2 reads YYNGEE. Trimming removed 0 bases at V and 6 bases at J, with 22 bases between. This CDR3 spans 18 amino acids. For the CDR3, the DNA is TGTGCCAGCAGCGTAGAGGACGCGGCCCTTCCGGGTCTTCAGCCCCAGCATTTT. It is translated as CASSVEDAALPGLQPQHF. The full variable domain, with the rest looked up from reference TRBV9 and TRBJ1-5, is DSGVTQTPKHLITATGQRVTLRCSPRSGDLSVYWYQQSLDQGLQFLIQYYNGEERAKGNILERFSAQQFPDLHSELNLSSLELGDSALYFCASSVEDAALPGLQPQHFGDGTRLSIL.

This clone was detected ten times or more. The rearrangement joins TRBV20-1 to TRBJ2-7, with 10 bases identical to TRBD2. V was pared by 3 bases and J by 7 bases, with 15 bases of the junction left unmatched. The CDR3 loop spans 16 amino acids. Germline lookup yields CDR1 DFQATT and CDR2 SNEGSKA (reference sequence). The CDR3 bases are TGCAGTGCTAGGAGCCACCAGCGGGAGGGCCTCCGGGAGCAGTACTTC. Translated: CSARSHQREGLREQYF.

Ten or more counts support this clone. V usage is TRBV27 and J usage is TRBJ1-1; TRBD1 matches at 8 bases. From germline, CDR1 is MNHEY and CDR2 SMNVEV (reference sequence). V trimming: 3 bases; J trimming: 4 bases; junction bases outside the gene matches: 4. This CDR3 spans 14 amino acids. This chain's CDR3 is CASSFTGGGTEAFF. CDR3 sequence (DNA): TGTGCCAGCAGTTTCACAGGGGGAGGCACTGAAGCTTTCTTT.

In its sample, this clone was seen many times. The chain joins TRBV7-2 to TRBJ2-1, with TRBD2 matching 14 bases. Trimming at V came to 5 bases and at J to 4 bases, leaving 7 bases not matched to a gene. The CDR3 has 17 residues. The germline gives CDR1 SGHTA, CDR2 FQGNSA. The DNA for the CDR3 is TGTGCCAGCAGCCCCAGACTAGCGGGAGGGTCTTACAATGAGCAGTTCTTC. Protein product: CASSPRLAGGSYNEQFF.

This clone counts as medium-sized (0.01 to 0.1%). The chain recombines TRBV9 with TRBJ2-1, with no clear D. Per germline, CDR1 SGDLS and CDR2 YYNGEE. V was clipped by 3 bases and J by 4 bases, with 5 bases between them. This CDR3 is built from 12 residues. The CDR3 here is CASSAAYNEQFF. The CDR3 bases are TGTGCCAGCAGCGCCGCGTACAATGAGCAGTTCTTC.

This clone came up many times. The rearrangement joins TRBV7-3 to TRBJ2-6; no definite D call. With 10 bases removed from V and 1 base from J, the gap between germline ends came to 11 bases. In germline, CDR1 is SGHTA, CDR2 FQGTGA. CDR3 length: 14 residues. The CDR3 nucleotides read TGTGCCAACAGTCTAGAGTCTGGGGCCAACGTCCTGACTTTC. This encodes CANSLESGANVLTF.

This clone has at least ten counts. This chain links TRBV4-3 with TRBJ1-4; no definite D call. The CDR3 is 16 residues long. Trimming removed 0 bases from V and 8 bases from J, with 16 bases in between. The germline V gene has CDR1 LGHNA and CDR2 YSLEER. The CDR3 nucleotides read TGCGCCAGCAGCCAAGATTCGCGACTCTCGGGGGAAAAACTGTTTTTT. Amino acids: CASSQDSRLSGEKLFF.

This clone was observed many times. The J gene is TRBJ1-1, the V gene TRBV20-1; no reliable D call. CDR1 DFQATT and CDR2 SNEGSKA come from the germline V gene (reference sequence). Trimming took off 3 bases at V and 0 bases at J, with 8 bases between the two ends. The CDR3 runs 13 residues. The CDR3 loop is CSARKGLNTEAFF. CDR3 nucleotides: TGCAGTGCTAGGAAGGGTCTGAACACTGAAGCTTTCTTT.

This clone was counted between two and nine times. The chain uses TRBV4-1 and TRBJ2-1; the D call may be TRBD1 or TRBD2 (5 bases each). The CDR3 consists of 13 residues. Germline V gene lookup returns CDR1 MGHRA and CDR2 YSYEKL. V lost 4 bases and J 10 bases, leaving 14 bases between the germline ends. The CDR3 sequence is CASSRNRGAEQFF. Here the CDR3 DNA reads TGCGCCAGCAGCCGGAACCGGGGCGCGGAGCAGTTCTTC.

This clone has a count of ten or more. This chain links TRBV30 with TRBJ2-7; 9 nucleotides align to TRBD1. Trimming took 8 bases from V and 2 from J; bases not matched to a gene: 22. The germline V gene has CDR1 GTSNPN and CDR2 SVGIG (reference sequence). The CDR3 sequence is 18 residues long. CDR3: CAGWDMGQGPSKAYEQYF. The CDR3 DNA reads TGTGCCGGGTGGGATATGGGACAGGGTCCATCAAAAGCCTACGAGCAGTACTTC.

This clone was observed many times. The chain employs TRBV28 and TRBJ1-2; 11 nucleotides match TRBD1. Germline V gives CDR1 MDHEN, CDR2 SYDVKM. The CDR3 is made up of 15 amino acids. The ends lost 5 bases at V and 4 bases at J; junction bases unmatched: 6. This chain's CDR3 is CASSETGTGGYGYTF. The CDR3 region has the DNA TGTGCCAGCAGTGAAACCGGGACAGGGGGCTATGGCTACACCTTC.

This clone was seen many times. The V gene is TRBV11-1, the J gene TRBJ2-6; D remains unclear. Trimming stripped 2 bases from V and 1 base from J, with 9 bases between. Germline V gives CDR1 SGHAT, CDR2 FQDESV (reference sequence). CDR3 length: 16 amino acids. CDR3 sequence reads: CASSLSGGSGANVLTF. CDR3 sequence (DNA): TGTGCCAGCAGCTTAAGTGGTGGGTCTGGGGCCAACGTCCTGACTTTC.

The sample holds one count of this clone. This chain joins TRBV20-1 and TRBJ2-1, with TRBD2 matching over 10 bases. Trimming removed 2 bases from V and 3 bases from J; junction bases left unmatched: 10. Germline V lookup: CDR1 DFQATT, CDR2 SNEGSKA (reference sequence). The CDR3 totals 17 residues. CDR3 in DNA: TGCAGTGCTAGATACGGGGTACTAGCGGGGCACTACAATGAGCAGTTCTTC. Amino acid sequence: CSARYGVLAGHYNEQFF.

In this sample, this clone turned up many times. The gene calls are TRBV2 and TRBJ1-6, with 8 bases matching TRBD1. This CDR3 region has 13 residues. Per germline, CDR1 SNHLY and CDR2 FYNNEI. With 7 bases clipped from V and 9 bases from J, the junction kept 5 bases outside the gene matches. The CDR3 nucleotides read TGTGCCAGCATCGGGACAGGAAGTTCACCCCTCCACTTT. Its translation: CASIGTGSSPLHF.

This clone was seen ten or more times. The CDR3 nucleotides read TGTGCCAGCAGTTTAGGTCGGGCGAGTAAGGAGCAGTACTTC. It yields the protein CASSLGRASKEQYF. The chain is built from TRBV12-3 or TRBV12-4 and TRBJ2-7; no clear D gene. Trimming removed 1 base from V and 7 bases from J, with 14 bases in between. This CDR3 is 14 amino acids long.